A selection of T cell receptor beta chains follows, all from one sample in a study of blood T cell repertoires in COVID-19. Sequencing was performed with immunoSEQ multiplex PCR; in TCRdb, only in-frame clones are kept and a portion is missing. In the table there are approximately 360,000 clones, about four fifths of which are singletons. What was sequenced was PBMCs or T cells enriched from blood (not recorded which). All receptors derive from a woman between 45 and 60 years old who had recovered from COVID-19. Each CDR3 is given with its conserved first and last residue. D genes are given only for firm matches. Where a row states a size, it is once, few, many or the class of an expanded clone; other rows omit it.

len,v_gene,j_gene,abundance,d_gene,CDR3aa,CDR3nt
13,TRBV3-1/TRBV3-2,TRBJ1-5,NA,NA,CASSQDRDQPQHF,TGTGCCAGCAGCCAAGACAGGGATCAGCCCCAGCATTTT
15,TRBV19,TRBJ1-2,NA,NA,CASSIDPGSNYGYTF,TGTGCCAGTAGTATAGATCCCGGGAGTAACTATGGCTACACCTTC
12,TRBV5-1,TRBJ2-3,NA,NA,CASSPGTDTQYF,TGCGCCAGCAGCCCAGGCACAGATACGCAGTATTTT
14,TRBV27,TRBJ2-1,NA,TRBD2,CASTLYWGGNEQFF,TGTGCCAGCACCCTCTATTGGGGAGGGAATGAGCAGTTCTTC
15,TRBV5-6,TRBJ1-5,few,NA,CASSYRGSSNQPQHF,TGTGCCAGCAGCTATCGGGGGTCAAGCAATCAGCCCCAGCATTTT
14,TRBV28,TRBJ1-1,NA,NA,CASSLRQRNTEAFF,TGTGCCAGCAGTTTAAGACAGCGGAACACTGAAGCTTTCTTT
13,TRBV30,TRBJ1-1,NA,TRBD1,CAWDTGVNTEAFF,TGTGCCTGGGATACAGGGGTGAACACTGAAGCTTTCTTT
13,TRBV6-2/TRBV6-3,TRBJ1-1,NA,NA,CASSPVGLAEAFF,TGTGCCAGCAGCCCCGTCGGGTTGGCTGAAGCTTTCTTT
14,TRBV18,TRBJ1-5,NA,NA,CASSPGQGSQPQHF,TGTGCCAGCTCACCAGGGCAGGGTAGCCAGCCCCAGCATTTT
14,TRBV15,TRBJ1-6,NA,NA,CATSKGGENSPLHF,TGTGCCACCAGCAAAGGCGGGGAAAATTCACCCCTCCACTTT
16,TRBV6-6,TRBJ2-5,NA,NA,CASSGKGGERKETQYF,TGTGCCAGCAGTGGAAAGGGGGGGGAACGTAAAGAGACCCAGTACTTC
19,TRBV7-8,TRBJ2-1,NA,TRBD2,CASSLGGLAGKSSYNEQFF,TGTGCCAGCAGCTTAGGGGGGCTAGCGGGGAAGAGCTCCTACAATGAGCAGTTCTTC
16,TRBV6-2/TRBV6-3,TRBJ2-1,NA,TRBD2,CASSFSRSGSSYEQFF,TGTGCCAGCAGTTTTTCGCGTAGCGGGAGTTCATATGAGCAGTTCTTC
18,TRBV4-2,TRBJ1-3,NA,NA,CASSPGTLETVSGNTIYF,TGTGCCAGCAGCCCAGGAACACTTGAGACAGTCTCTGGAAACACCATATATTTT
15,TRBV15,TRBJ2-5,once,NA,CATSRFSSLGETQYF,TGTGCCACCAGCAGATTTTCTAGTTTGGGAGAGACCCAGTACTTC
19,TRBV7-2,TRBJ2-1,NA,TRBD2,CASSQARMGLAGGRNEQFF,TGTGCCAGCAGCCAAGCCCGGATGGGACTAGCGGGAGGCCGCAATGAGCAGTTCTTC
14,TRBV2,TRBJ1-5,NA,TRBD1,CASRGDRSYQPQHF,TGTGCCAGCAGGGGGGACAGATCTTACCAGCCCCAGCATTTT
14,TRBV21-1,TRBJ2-1,once,NA,CASSSPFFQAEQFF,TGTGCCAGCAGCTCGCCTTTCTTCCAAGCTGAGCAGTTCTTC
15,TRBV27,TRBJ1-1,NA,NA,CASSPRTAWNTEAFF,TGTGCCAGCAGTCCTAGGACAGCGTGGAACACTGAAGCTTTCTTT
13,TRBV2,TRBJ1-5,NA,NA,CASNMGAREPQHF,TGTGCCAGCAATATGGGGGCAAGGGAGCCCCAGCATTTT